This TCR beta chain was captured in a study of cytotoxic CD8 clonotypes in ibrutinib-treated CLL. Study context: Response samples were taken after a median roughly twelve months of treatment, range 6 to 36. Points from the study as a whole: Clonality increased at ibrutinib response, then returned toward baseline at progression. Treatment saw public clonotypes, which were uncommon, either contract or stay stable.

As regards this clone: Its cognate antigen is unknown.

Investigators sought sequencing depths of between 1 in 200,000 and 1 in 1 million T cells. Profiled with immunoSEQ multiplex PCR; TCRdb holds only in-frame clones, not every one. The data contain over 250,000 clones, roughly three quarters of them seen just once; the ten biggest clones take up approximately 5.1%. CDR1 is MGHDK, CDR2 SYGVNS, per germline. V shed 3 bases and J shed 5 bases, with 14 bases lying between them. The CDR3 loop spans 15 amino acids. This clonotype originated in a human donor with chronic lymphocytic leukemia. The sequences come from PBMCs, collected at disease progression, from a patient treated with ibrutinib. The chain recombines TRBV25-1 with TRBJ2-1; D unresolved. The CDR3 bases are TGTGCCAGCAGTGACCCCAAGGTGTACAACAATGAGCAGTTCTTC. It is translated as CASSDPKVYNNEQFF.